The TCR beta chain under discussion was sequenced for a study of identifying expanded T cells in peripheral blood. General observations from the study: Technical replicates showed about 1.2 changed clones; about two weeks 15 to 20; four weeks 19. Clone count variance between roughly 2-week samples rose with total template count.

Using immunoSEQ multiplex PCR, the repertoire was profiled, and TCRdb retains in-frame clones only, with some absent. The table lists 45,000 to 65,000 clones, approximately 79% of them singletons. No infections or other immune events were documented during collection. Per the germline V gene, CDR1 is SGHTA and CDR2 is FQGNSA. The CDR3 is 13 residues long. V lost 5 bases to trimming and J lost 8 bases; unmatched junction nucleotides: 6. This clone was detected a few times. Its antigen remains unknown. The V and J genes are TRBV7-2 and TRBJ1-5, with 7 bases fitting TRBD1. The sequenced sample consisted of blood. The sequence was collected from a person between 18 and 75 years old in good health. DNA of the CDR3: TGTGCCAGCAGCCGACAGGGAAAGGAGCCCCAGCATTTT. This gives the protein CASSRQGKEPQHF.